This is a list of T cell receptor beta chains from one sample in a study of cytomegalovirus exposure and HLA in healthy donors. Repertoires were generated with immunoSEQ multiplex PCR, while TCRdb's copy carries only in-frame clones and drops some. The sample records approximately 79,000 clones, 78% being singletons. Sequencing was done on a sample of PBMCs. All receptors derive from a male donor in good health and CMV-seropositive. Both conserved end residues are trimmed from each CDR3.

J	V	CDR3
TRBJ2-2	TRBV5-8	ASSTYTGELF
TRBJ2-4	TRBV5-1	ASSLSGGAVQSIQY
TRBJ2-3	TRBV27	ASSPLAYTDTQY
TRBJ2-7	TRBV21-1	ASSITGRAQDTYEQY
TRBJ2-7	TRBV7-9	ASSPTGGGPLEQY
TRBJ2-1	TRBV2	AIPRSGRDEQF
TRBJ1-2	TRBV2	AIAEVQVDCGYT
TRBJ2-7	TRBV2	ASTQTTGRGEQY
TRBJ1-5	TRBV19	AYPEAPNQPQH
TRBJ2-3	TRBV7-2	ASSNQLRAGGPDTQY
TRBJ1-3	TRBV7-8	ASSLDRPSGNTIY
TRBJ2-2	TRBV18	ASSPETGAFTGELF
TRBJ2-5	TRBV9	ASSVGAVYQETQY
TRBJ2-7	TRBV7-9	ASSADRGTYEQY
TRBJ2-3	TRBV7-9	ASSNPLGWGTDTQY
TRBJ1-2	TRBV10-2	ASSFRERGYT
TRBJ2-1	TRBV2	ASRAGQGINEQF
TRBJ1-1	TRBV6-5	ASSLRGRREAF
TRBJ1-1	TRBV13	ASSPQSNTEAF
TRBJ1-1	TRBV6-1	ASSEARGRTEAF
TRBJ2-1	TRBV6-6	AIGGQVKDEQF
TRBJ1-2	TRBV9	ASSTLAQGANGYT